A single sample is the source of the 12 T cell receptor beta chains below, sequenced in a study of cytotoxic CD8 clonotypes in ibrutinib-treated CLL (dated by TCRdb to the early 2020s). This sample's time point label indicates: progressive disease on ibrutinib. Library preparation employed the immunoSEQ multiplex PCR assay. The clones in this table, taken by TCRdb from immuneACCESS, are in-frame only. Not every clone is retained; where verified, under half of the shortfall comes from an unresolved V gene, and the cause of the rest is unknown. In all, the sample holds 35,000 or so clones, and about 70% of those were seen once. The biggest ten clones account for around 17% of the sample. The sequencing here drew on PBMCs, taken at disease progression, from a patient treated with ibrutinib. All receptors come from a human donor with chronic lymphocytic leukemia.

The CDR3 DNA follows: TGTGCCAGCAGCTCTCCGGGACAGAACCAAGAGACCCAGTACTTC. As protein: CASSSPGQNQETQYF. The rearrangement links TRBV5-5 to TRBJ2-5, with 7 positions matching TRBD1. Germline CDR1 and CDR2: SGHKS and YYEKEE (reference sequence). With V trimmed by 3 bases and J by 0 bases, 5 bases remained unmatched. The CDR3 totals 15 residues.

This clone came up once. The V call is TRBV5-1, the J call TRBJ2-1, with TRBD2 identical over 8 bases. V shed 4 bases and J 9 bases; nucleotides not matched to a gene: 12. Germline V CDR1 and CDR2: SGHRS, YFSETQ. The CDR3 consists of 15 residues. CDR3 residues: CASSQLADFKGEQFF. CDR3 coding DNA: TGCGCCAGCAGCCAACTAGCGGATTTTAAGGGTGAGCAGTTCTTC. The variable domain in full, completed from reference TRBV5-1 and TRBJ2-1, reads KAGVTQTPRYLIKTRGQQVTLSCSPISGHRSVSWYQQTPGQGLQFLFEYFSETQRNKGNFPGRFSGRQFSNSRSEMNVSTLELGDSALYLCASSQLADFKGEQFFGPGTRLTVL.

The chain combines TRBV12-5 with TRBJ2-2; TRBD1 aligns across 7 bases. The CDR3 has 16 residues. CDR1 is LGHNT, CDR2 FRNRAP, per germline. V shed 2 bases and J 7 bases; nucleotides not matched to a gene: 10. The CDR3 DNA reads TGTGCTAGTGGTTTGTCCTCCAGGGGGTCGGGCGGGGAGCTGTTTTTT. Its translation: CASGLSSRGSGGELFF. The whole variable domain, filled in from reference TRBV12-5 and TRBJ2-2, reads DARVTQTPRHKVTEMGQEVTMRCQPILGHNTVFWYRQTMMQGLELLAYFRNRAPLDDSGMPKDRFSAEMPDATLATLKIQPSEPRDSAVYFCASGLSSRGSGGELFFGEGSRLTVL.

This clone was detected only once. This chain joins TRBV7-6 and TRBJ2-2; 10 nucleotides align to TRBD1. V gave up 5 bases and J gave up 10 bases; unmatched junction bases: 13. Germline lookup yields CDR1 SGHVS and CDR2 FNYEAQ. CDR3 length equals 16 residues. The CDR3 reads CASSDRGQGTPEELFF. CDR3 nucleotides: TGTGCCAGCAGCGATAGGGGACAGGGGACACCGGAGGAGCTGTTTTTT.

J is TRBJ1-1 and V is TRBV19; D remains ambiguous. Germline V gives CDR1 LNHDA, CDR2 SQIVND (reference sequence). The CDR3 extends over 15 amino acids. The ends were cut back, 5 bases at V and 1 base at J, with 14 bases in the middle. The CDR3 sequence: CASSAPRGGNTEAFF. DNA of the CDR3: TGTGCCAGTAGTGCCCCTCGGGGAGGGAACACTGAAGCTTTCTTT.

With regard to this clone: This same CDR3 is encoded by further DNA sequences in the sample. The chain uses TRBV11-3 and TRBJ2-2, with a weak D call TRBD2 (5 bases). The length of the CDR3 is 15 residues. The V and J ends lost 9 bases and 1 base respectively, with 15 bases between them. Germline V gene lookup returns CDR1 SGHNT and CDR2 YENEEA. CDR3 amino acids: CASSPFRGNTGELFF. The CDR3 region has the DNA TGTGCCAGTAGCCCTTTCCGGGGGAACACCGGGGAGCTGTTTTTT. The full variable domain, completed using reference TRBV11-3 and TRBJ2-2, is EAGVVQSPRYKIIEKKQPVAFWCNPISGHNTLYWYLQNLGQGPELLIRYENEEAVDDSQLPKDRFSAERLKGVDSTLKIQPAELGDSAVYLCASSPFRGNTGELFFGEGSRLTVL.

This clone has ten or more counts. Other nucleotide sequences in the sample specify the same CDR3. The rearrangement links TRBV2 to TRBJ1-5; maybe TRBD1 (5 bases). Between the trimmed V and J ends, which lost 6 bases and 5 bases, there was a span of 11 bases. Germline V gene lookup returns CDR1 SNHLY and CDR2 FYNNEI. The CDR3 runs to 13 residues. CDR3 in DNA: TGTGCCAGCAGGGGGACGGGAGATCAGCCCCAGCATTTT. Translation gives CASRGTGDQPQHF.

V usage is TRBV19 and J usage is TRBJ2-2; 7 bases agree with TRBD1. The CDR3 runs to 14 residues. CDR1 is LNHDA and CDR2 is SQIVND in the germline V gene (reference sequence). V lost 5 bases to trimming and J lost 1 base; unmatched junction nucleotides: 1. The CDR3 DNA reads TGTGCCAGTAGTGGGACAGTGAACACCGGGGAGCTGTTTTTT. It is translated as CASSGTVNTGELFF.

This clone turned up a few times. An end of the junction differs from the germline gene, which may be a read error. The chain has TRBV19 and TRBJ2-1; TRBD1 agrees at 7 bases. CDR1 LNHDA and CDR2 SQIVND come from the germline V gene (reference sequence). The CDR3 contains 15 residues. The CDR3 DNA follows: TGTGCCAGCAGTACACCCCCCGGGACAGTCAATGAGCAGTTCTTC. It codes for CASSTPPGTVNEQFF.

The chain recombines TRBV6-6 with TRBJ1-5, with D hard to call. This CDR3 has 14 amino acids. Germline V lookup: CDR1 MNHNY, CDR2 SVGAGI (reference sequence). V was trimmed by 0 bases and J by 4 bases, leaving 7 bases between them. The CDR3 loop reads CASSYSSRNQPQHF. DNA for the CDR3: TGTGCCAGCAGTTACTCGAGTAGGAATCAGCCCCAGCATTTT.

This clone was seen just once. The CDR3 region has the DNA TGCGCCAGCAGCTTCGACGGCATGAACACTGAAGCTTTCTTT. It translates to CASSFDGMNTEAFF. This chain connects TRBV5-1 to TRBJ1-1; D is unclear. From germline, CDR1 is SGHRS and CDR2 YFSETQ. The CDR3 runs 14 residues. Trimming removed 2 bases from V and 0 bases from J, with 8 bases in between.

The J gene is TRBJ2-3, the V gene TRBV29-1; 9 bases fit TRBD2. The CDR3 is 14 residues long. Per germline, CDR1 SQVTM and CDR2 ANQGSEA. V shed 5 bases, J shed 2 bases, and the junction held 5 bases outside the gene matches. CDR3 loop: CSVSSGDPTDTQYF. CDR3 in DNA: TGCAGCGTTTCTAGCGGGGATCCCACAGATACGCAGTATTTT.